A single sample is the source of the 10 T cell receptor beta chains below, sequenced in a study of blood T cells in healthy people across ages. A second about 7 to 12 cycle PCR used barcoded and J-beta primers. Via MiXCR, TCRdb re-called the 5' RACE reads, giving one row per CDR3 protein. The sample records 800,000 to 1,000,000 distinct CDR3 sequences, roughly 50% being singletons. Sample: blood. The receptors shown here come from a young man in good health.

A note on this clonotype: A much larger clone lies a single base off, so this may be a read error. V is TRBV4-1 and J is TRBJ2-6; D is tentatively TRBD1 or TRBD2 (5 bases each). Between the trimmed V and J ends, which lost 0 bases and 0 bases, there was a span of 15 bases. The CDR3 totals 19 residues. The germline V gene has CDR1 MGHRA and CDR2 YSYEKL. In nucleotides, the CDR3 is TGCGCCAGCAGCCAAGAGCCAGTGGGGGTCCTCTCTGGGGCCAACGTCCTGACTTTC. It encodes CASSQEPVGVLSGANVLTF.

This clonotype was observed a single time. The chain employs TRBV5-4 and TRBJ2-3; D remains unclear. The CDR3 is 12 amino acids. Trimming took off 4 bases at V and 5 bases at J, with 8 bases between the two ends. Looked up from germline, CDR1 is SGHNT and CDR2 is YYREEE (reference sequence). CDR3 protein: CASSAELDTQYF. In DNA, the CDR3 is TGTGCCAGCAGCGCAGAGTTAGATACGCAGTATTTT.

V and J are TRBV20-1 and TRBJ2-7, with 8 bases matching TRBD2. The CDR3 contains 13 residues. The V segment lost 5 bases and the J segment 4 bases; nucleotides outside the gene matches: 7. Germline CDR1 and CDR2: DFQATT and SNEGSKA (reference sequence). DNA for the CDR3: TGCAGTGCTGTCGGGGGGGATTATTACGAGCAGTACTTC. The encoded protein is CSAVGGDYYEQYF.

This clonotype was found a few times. In DNA form, the CDR3 reads TGTGCCAGCAGTGACAGGGGGCGTTGGGATACGCAGTATTTT. This translates into CASSDRGRWDTQYF. The chain is built from TRBV6-1 and TRBJ2-3; 8 bases line up with TRBD1. CDR1 and CDR2 from the germline V gene are MNHNS and SASEGT. The V and J ends lost 3 bases and 6 bases, in that order; junction bases with no gene match: 5. CDR3 length: 14 residues.

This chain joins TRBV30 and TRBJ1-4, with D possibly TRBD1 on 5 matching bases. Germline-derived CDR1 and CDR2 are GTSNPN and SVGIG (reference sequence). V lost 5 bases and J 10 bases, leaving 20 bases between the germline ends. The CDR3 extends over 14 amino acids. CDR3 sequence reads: CAWRSDSRAGKLFF. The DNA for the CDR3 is TGTGCCTGGCGGAGCGACAGTCGTGCCGGAAAACTGTTTTTT.

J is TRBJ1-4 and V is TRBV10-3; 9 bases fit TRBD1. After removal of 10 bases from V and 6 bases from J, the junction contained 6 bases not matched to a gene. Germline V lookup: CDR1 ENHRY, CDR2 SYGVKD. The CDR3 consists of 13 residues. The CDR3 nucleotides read TGTGCCACCGGACAGGGGTCGGATGAAAAACTGTTTTTT. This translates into CATGQGSDEKLFF.

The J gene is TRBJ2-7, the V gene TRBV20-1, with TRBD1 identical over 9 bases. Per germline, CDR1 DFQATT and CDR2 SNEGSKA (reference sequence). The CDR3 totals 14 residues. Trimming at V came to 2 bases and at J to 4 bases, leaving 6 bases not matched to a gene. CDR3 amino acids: CSARSGQGGYEQYF. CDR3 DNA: TGCAGTGCTAGATCGGGACAGGGCGGGTACGAGCAGTACTTC.

CDR3 residues: CATLRGTFENRYTF. The CDR3 nucleotides are TGTGCCACCCTGCGCGGGACGTTCGAAAATCGCTACACCTTC. This chain connects TRBV2 to TRBJ1-2, with a possible D match to TRBD1 (5 bases). V was cut by 10 bases and J by 9 bases, with 24 bases left in between. CDR3 length equals 14 residues. The germline V gene encodes CDR1 SNHLY and CDR2 FYNNEI.

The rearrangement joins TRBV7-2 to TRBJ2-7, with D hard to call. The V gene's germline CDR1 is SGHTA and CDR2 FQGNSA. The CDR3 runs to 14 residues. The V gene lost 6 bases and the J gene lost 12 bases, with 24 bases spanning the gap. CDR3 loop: CASSINSSPETRYF. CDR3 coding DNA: TGTGCCAGCAGTATAAACTCCAGCCCTGAGACCCGGTACTTC.

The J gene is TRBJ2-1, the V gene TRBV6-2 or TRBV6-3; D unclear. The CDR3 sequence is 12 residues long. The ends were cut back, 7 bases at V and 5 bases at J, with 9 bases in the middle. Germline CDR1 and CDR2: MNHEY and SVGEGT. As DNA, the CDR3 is TGTGCCAGCACTATCCCCCACAATGAGCAGTTCTTC. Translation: CASTIPHNEQFF.